This T cell receptor beta chain was sequenced in a study of shared clonotypes between healthy human individuals. Germline V lookup: CDR1 SGHDT, CDR2 YYEEEE. The CDR3 spans 18 residues. The V end lost 0 bases, the J end lost 0 bases, and 18 bases lay between the germline ends. Each cell subset's genomic DNA was divided evenly among several immunoSEQ plates. Sequencing used immunoSEQ multiplex PCR; TCRdb keeps in-frame clones, though not all of them. Among 2 million to 2.5 million clones listed, approximately 96% were seen once. Sequenced sample: naive CD4+ T cells sorted from blood. Subset indicated: CD45RA+ positively selected. The chain couples TRBV5-6 to TRBJ1-1; unclear D gene. The clonotype comes from a man younger than 35 in good health. Written as DNA, the CDR3 is TGTGCCAGCAGCTTGGAAGAGGTCCCCACCCGGATGAACACTGAAGCTTTCTTT. This sequence encodes CASSLEEVPTRMNTEAFF.